Below, 2 T cell receptor beta chains from the same sample are listed, as sequenced in a study of response to subunit inactivated influenza vaccine. Via MiXCR, TCRdb re-called the RT-PCR reads, giving one row per CDR3 protein. The repertoire holds 650,000 to 700,000 distinct CDR3 sequences, with around 16% as singletons. Sample: PBMCs from blood, taken about 13 days after vaccination. The receptors derive from a man aged 50 or older who received an inactivated influenza vaccine.

This clonotype was observed at least ten times. This chain uses TRBV7-9 with TRBJ1-5; D is uncertain. The CDR3 has 13 residues. V lost 3 bases, J lost 5 bases, and 8 bases lay in between. CDR1 is SEHNR and CDR2 is FQNEAQ in the germline V gene (reference sequence). The CDR3 coding sequence is TGTGCCAGCAGCTTGCATCCAGATCAGCCCCAGCATTTT. It specifies CASSLHPDQPQHF.

This clonotype was seen only a few times. The CDR3 sequence: CASSYRGFETQYF. The CDR3 bases are TGTGCCAGCAGTTACAGGGGGTTTGAGACCCAGTACTTC. The V and J genes are TRBV6-5 and TRBJ2-5, with a weak D call TRBD1 (6 bases). The CDR3 extends over 13 amino acids. The V gene lost 2 bases and the J gene lost 5 bases, with 9 bases spanning the gap. Germline lookup yields CDR1 MNHEY and CDR2 SVGAGI.